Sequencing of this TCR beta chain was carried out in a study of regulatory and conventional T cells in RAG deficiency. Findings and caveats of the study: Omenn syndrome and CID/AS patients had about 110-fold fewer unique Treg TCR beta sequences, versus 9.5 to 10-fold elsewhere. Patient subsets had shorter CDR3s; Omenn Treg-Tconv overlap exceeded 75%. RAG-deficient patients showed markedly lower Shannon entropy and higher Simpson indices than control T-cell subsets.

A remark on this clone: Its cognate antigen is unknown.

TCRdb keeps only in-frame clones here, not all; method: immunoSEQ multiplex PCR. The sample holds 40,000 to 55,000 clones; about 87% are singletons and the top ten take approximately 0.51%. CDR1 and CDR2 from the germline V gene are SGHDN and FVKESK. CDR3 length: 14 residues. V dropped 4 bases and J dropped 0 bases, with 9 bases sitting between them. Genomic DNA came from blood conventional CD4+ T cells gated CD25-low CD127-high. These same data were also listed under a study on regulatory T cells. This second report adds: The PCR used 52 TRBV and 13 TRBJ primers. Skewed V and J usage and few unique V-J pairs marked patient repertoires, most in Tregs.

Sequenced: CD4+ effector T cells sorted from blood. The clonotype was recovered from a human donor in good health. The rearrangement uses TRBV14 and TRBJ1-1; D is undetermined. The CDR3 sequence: CASSRNQVNTEAFF. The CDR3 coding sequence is TGTGCCAGCAGCCGGAATCAGGTGAACACTGAAGCTTTCTTT.